Sequencing of this TCR beta chain was carried out in a study of blood T cell repertoires in COVID-19. Study-level background: Donors in the United States, Italy and Spain gave samples during acute or convalescent COVID-19. Sources were T cells, B-cell-depleted T cells, or PBMCs; the material itself was cDNA or gDNA.

In the original analysis: Amplification of reference gene primers provided the estimated nucleated cell counts. The repertoire was sequenced with immunoSEQ multiplex PCR; TCRdb's copy has only in-frame clones and lacks some. V, J and clone size were drawn from that table, and D and trimming were deduced from the DNA. The sample has 65,000 to 80,000 clones, 80% to 90% seen once; the top ten hold less than 2.5%. The CDR3 runs to 13 residues. Trimming shortened V by 6 bases and J by 0 bases, and 8 bases separated the two germline ends. CDR1 is ENHRY, CDR2 SYGVKD, per germline. V usage is TRBV10-3 and J usage is TRBJ2-5, with D maybe TRBD2 (6 bases). Sequenced sample: peripheral blood. The clonotype comes from a man aged 25 to 45 with acute or convalescent COVID-19. Written as DNA, the CDR3 is TGTGCCATCAGAGAGCGGGACCAAGAGACCCAGTACTTC. Translated, it gives CAIRERDQETQYF.